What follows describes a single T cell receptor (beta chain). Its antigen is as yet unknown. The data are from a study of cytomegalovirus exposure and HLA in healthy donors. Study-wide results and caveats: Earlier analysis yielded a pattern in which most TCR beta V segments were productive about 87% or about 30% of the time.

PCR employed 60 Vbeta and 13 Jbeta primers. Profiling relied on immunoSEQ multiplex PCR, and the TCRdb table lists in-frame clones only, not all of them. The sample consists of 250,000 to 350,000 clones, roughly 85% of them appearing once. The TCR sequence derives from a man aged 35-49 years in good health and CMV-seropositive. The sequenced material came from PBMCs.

The CDR3 nucleotides read TGTGCCAGCAGCCTAGACAGGGGGCCCTACGAGCAGTACTTC. Amino acid sequence: CASSLDRGPYEQYF. The chain links TRBV27 to TRBJ2-7; TRBD1 agrees at 10 bases. This CDR3 comprises 14 residues. With 6 bases clipped from V and 2 bases from J, the junction kept 4 bases outside the gene matches. From germline, CDR1 is MNHEY and CDR2 SMNVEV (reference sequence).